The rows below give T cell receptor beta chains drawn from one sample of a study of T cells expressing NK-cell markers. TCRdb reprocessed the 5' RACE reads and stores each CDR3 protein as one record, lacking DNA. The specimen's table records 350,000 to 400,000 distinct CDR3 sequences. The sequenced sample consisted of blood T cells: a sorted CD56 or NKG2C T cell subset, CD4+ or CD8+ T cells, or bulk PBMC T cells (not recorded which). Receptors were obtained from a woman aged 50 to 60 in good health. CDR3s include the opening cysteine and the closing phenylalanine or tryptophan.

v_gene,j_gene,CDR3aa
TRBV4-2,TRBJ2-1,CASSQDSGSRYNEQFF
TRBV3-1,TRBJ1-2,CASSLSILNRSYGYTF
TRBV20-1,TRBJ1-5,CSARDWGTGGQPQHF
TRBV12-3/TRBV12-4,TRBJ2-7,CASSFTTADEQYF
TRBV30,TRBJ2-7,CAINQRETHSYEQYF
TRBV11-2,TRBJ2-5,CASSLDETQYF
TRBV29-1,TRBJ2-3,CSVLDPASQYF
TRBV25-1,TRBJ2-1,CASSELGTGDYNEQFF
TRBV5-1,TRBJ2-7,CASKPGTKLREQYF
TRBV9,TRBJ1-1,CASTRGLNTEAFF
TRBV20-1,TRBJ2-1,CSAIRSVRTGEANEQFF
TRBV20-1,TRBJ2-7,CSASVGLAGVRAYEQYF
TRBV15,TRBJ2-1,CATSRDLAGQSDEQFF
TRBV3-1,TRBJ2-1,CASSQAPPQGFSSYNEQFF
TRBV24-1,TRBJ2-2,CATSDMDRGRGELFF
TRBV29-1,TRBJ2-1,CSVTLRDRVINEQFF
TRBV5-1,TRBJ1-1,CASSSYIMNTEAFF
TRBV12-3/TRBV12-4,TRBJ2-5,CASSLIQETQYF
TRBV5-1,TRBJ2-2,CASSPEGAYRGELFF
TRBV20-1,TRBJ2-7,CSAGTSGTYEQYF
TRBV12-3/TRBV12-4,TRBJ2-4,CASSQQDQAIQYF
TRBV20-1,TRBJ2-7,CSARPGGSKSYEQYF
TRBV11-2,TRBJ2-1,CASRGLRGNNEQFF
TRBV30,TRBJ2-3,CAWRRLRTDTQYF
TRBV4-2,TRBJ1-4,CASSQDFRDSREKLFF
TRBV19,TRBJ2-3,CASIGREGPGDTQYF
TRBV4-1,TRBJ2-3,CASSQSWAGGNTQYF
TRBV18,TRBJ2-2,CASSPSANTGELFF
TRBV12-3/TRBV12-4,TRBJ2-2,CASSAAAGLGGGELFF
TRBV7-6,TRBJ2-2,CASSWQGTGELFF
TRBV30,TRBJ2-3,CAWRPPGGRDTQYF
TRBV7-9,TRBJ2-2,CASRPDGLAGADGELFF
TRBV12-3/TRBV12-4,TRBJ2-6,CASSYGRTGANVLTF
TRBV6-1,TRBJ1-1,CAINNMNTEAFF
TRBV6-2/TRBV6-3,TRBJ2-6,CASSYSREANVLTF
TRBV5-1,TRBJ2-1,CASSGGTSGRNNEQFF
TRBV5-1,TRBJ1-5,CASSSGINQPQHF
TRBV5-1,TRBJ1-1,CASSLEVGGTEAFF
TRBV4-1,TRBJ2-1,CASSLEGAAYNEQFF
TRBV5-6,TRBJ1-1,CASSLGAGDSYTEAFF
TRBV9,TRBJ2-7,CASSVGSWSSYEQYF
TRBV5-1,TRBJ1-4,CASSTSGGSGEKLFF
TRBV7-6,TRBJ2-1,CASSNIPGLTQSHEQFF
TRBV20-1,TRBJ2-1,CSATEREAQFF